This T cell receptor beta chain was sequenced during a study of blood T cell repertoires in COVID-19. Sequencing used immunoSEQ multiplex PCR; TCRdb keeps in-frame clones, though not all of them. The sample carries about 180,000 clones, more than 75% recorded once. CDR3 length equals 16 residues. The V end was cut by 5 bases, the J end by 4 bases, with 23 bases between. The germline CDR1 and CDR2 sequences are SQVTM and ANQGSEA. Participants came from roughly 23 US areas, aged roughly 18 to 95 years. The sequencing input was PBMCs or T cells enriched from blood (not recorded which). The sequence was collected from a woman aged 50 to 60 who had recovered from COVID-19. The chain is built from TRBV29-1 and TRBJ2-5; perhaps TRBD2 as D (6 bases). This CDR3 reads CSVPVDGAGMGETQYF. CDR3 DNA sequence: TGCAGCGTTCCCGTGGACGGTGCGGGAATGGGAGAGACCCAGTACTTC.